This T cell receptor beta chain is from a study of blood T cells in healthy people across ages. General study points: Naive and antigen-experienced cells were not separated, limiting conclusive comparison.

This clonotype was counted at least ten times. The target antigen is unknown. All donors came from Russia, were Caucasian and healthy, and spanned ages about 6 to 100. J gave up 4 bases and V 0 bases, and 6 bases lay outside the gene matches. This CDR3 region has 16 residues. CDR1 is LGHNA, CDR2 YNFKEQ, per germline. A second PCR, run for roughly 7 to 12 cycles, used a sample-barcoded 5' primer plus a J-beta primer mix. Each CDR3 protein is one row after TCRdb ran MiXCR on the 5' RACE reads. The sample holds around 1.7 million distinct CDR3 sequences; roughly 27% are singletons and the top ten take more than 6%.

What was sequenced was blood. V usage is TRBV4-2 and J usage is TRBJ2-1; TRBD2 matches at 7 bases. The TCR comes from a woman younger than 45 in good health. CDR3 in amino acids: CASSQDYQRGYNEQFF. CDR3 DNA sequence: TGTGCCAGCAGCCAAGACTACCAGCGGGGATACAATGAGCAGTTCTTC.